The table lists the clone carrying this T cell receptor beta chain with a few counts. Its antigen is undetermined. This sample was taken from a study of type 1 regulatory T cells. The overall study: This in vitro CD4 product, T-allo10, is enriched for Tr1 cells and alloantigen-specific.

V lost 4 bases and J lost 5, with 16 bases in between. There are 15 residues in the CDR3. CDR1 is SGHNT, CDR2 YYREEE, per germline (reference sequence). Findings and limits, study-wide: Type 1 regulatory T cells had a more restricted TCR repertoire than non-type 1 regulatory T cells.

One entry per CDR3 protein, called by TCRdb with MiXCR from the reads. Here the sample spans tens of thousands of distinct CDR3 sequences, around 20% being singletons. This clonotype was sampled from a human donor in good health. Sequencing was done on a sample of cultured type 1 regulatory T (Tr1) cells, either the whole culture or a sorted fraction (not recorded which). The chain employs TRBV5-4 and TRBJ2-1; tentatively, D is TRBD2 (6 bases). The CDR3 region is CASSRGAGWDNEQFF. In DNA form, the CDR3 reads TGTGCCAGCAGCCGCGGGGCAGGGTGGGACAATGAGCAGTTCTTC.